This TCR beta chain is from a study of glioma-infiltrating T cells. General study results and limits: Gliomas, especially low-grade, showed above-expected tissue-blood divergence; non-neoplastic patients showed below.

The iRepertoire nested amplicon-rescue multiplex PCR amplified TCR alpha and beta CDR3s from RNA. TCRdb ran MiXCR on the multiplex PCR reads and lists one entry per CDR3 protein. This table has some 110,000 distinct CDR3 sequences, more than 20% appearing once. There are many counts of this clonotype. Its antigen is currently unknown. The germline V gene has CDR1 DFQATT and CDR2 SNEGSKA (reference sequence). The CDR3 sequence is 14 residues long. V was pared by 5 bases and J by 5 bases, with 16 bases between. The rearrangement joins TRBV20-1 to TRBJ2-1, with a weak D call TRBD1 (5 bases). The sequenced sample was glioma tissue, nonneoplastic brain tissue, or PBMCs (not recorded which). The sequence was obtained from a human donor with low-grade glioma or glioblastoma, undergoing nonglioma brain surgery, or in good health (not recorded which). CDR3 in amino acids: CSAFAGPPNNEQFF. CDR3 sequence (DNA): TGCAGTGCTTTCGCAGGGCCCCCTAACAATGAGCAGTTCTTC.